Each of the 23 T cell receptor beta chains below was sequenced from the same sample in a study of vaccination and CD4 T cells after COVID-19. The treatment: roughly 10-day PBMC culture with coronavirus spike peptide pools or control peptides (ViraFEST assay). Sequenced with the Oncomine TCR Beta short-read assay was DNA taken from cultured CD4+ T cells. TCRdb redid the calling of the PCR reads with MiXCR, one entry per CDR3 protein. Of approximately 19,000 distinct CDR3 sequences listed, about 73% are singletons. These receptors' antigens are unknown. What was sequenced was CD4+ T cells from blood, cultured in vitro. These receptors came from a human donor who had recovered from COVID-19.

The genes are TRBV20-1 and TRBJ1-2; D gene unclear. CDR3 length equals 13 residues. The germline V and J ends were trimmed by 6 bases and 2 bases, with 13 bases remaining between them. The germline CDR1 and CDR2 sequences are DFQATT and SNEGSKA (reference sequence). The CDR3 is CSAPISTNYGYTF. Here the CDR3 DNA reads TGCAGTGCGCCGATTTCAACGAACTATGGCTACACCTTC.

The V call is TRBV2, the J call TRBJ1-6; D possibly corresponds to TRBD1 (5 bases). V was trimmed by 3 bases and J by 7 bases, leaving 13 bases between them. This CDR3 is built from 15 residues. Germline values: CDR1 SNHLY, CDR2 FYNNEI. For the CDR3, the DNA is TGTGCCAGCAGTGAGGAGGGGACCGAGAATTCACCCCTCCACTTT. It encodes CASSEEGTENSPLHF.

The chain recombines TRBV20-1 with TRBJ2-7; a weak D match, TRBD2 (6 bases). This CDR3 region has 15 residues. The germline gives CDR1 DFQATT, CDR2 SNEGSKA (reference sequence). V was trimmed by 0 bases and J by 1 base, leaving 13 bases between them. The CDR3, as DNA: TGCAGTGCTAGAGATCGGCGGGGACTGTCCTACGAGCAGTACTTC. Translation: CSARDRRGLSYEQYF.

This rearrangement joins TRBV6-2 or TRBV6-3 to TRBJ2-6; the D gene is possibly TRBD2 (6 bases). This CDR3 region has 16 residues. The V and J ends lost 2 bases and 2 bases respectively, with 10 bases between them. Per germline, CDR1 MNHEY and CDR2 SVGEGT. The CDR3 nucleotides read TGTGCCAGCAGTTACCCGGGACTTACTGGGGCCAACGTCCTGACTTTC. Encoded protein: CASSYPGLTGANVLTF.

The chain carries TRBV7-9 and TRBJ2-7, with D possibly being TRBD1 or TRBD2 (5 bases each). Germline CDR1 and CDR2: SEHNR and FQNEAQ (reference sequence). CDR3 length: 13 residues. Trimming shortened V by 8 bases and J by 0 bases, and 11 bases separated the two germline ends. CDR3 region: CASSRGVSYEQYF. CDR3 DNA: TGTGCCAGCTCAAGAGGGGTCTCCTACGAGCAGTACTTC.

The chain is built from TRBV2 and TRBJ2-7; TRBD2 might be the D (5 bases). V was clipped by 10 bases and J by 2 bases, with 15 bases between them. This CDR3 comprises 13 residues. Germline V CDR1 and CDR2: SNHLY, FYNNEI. The CDR3 is CATTEGLTYEQYF. The CDR3 DNA reads TGTGCCACCACTGAGGGTCTTACCTACGAGCAGTACTTC.

This clonotype was seen only once. The genes are TRBV6-2 or TRBV6-3 and TRBJ2-1, with a possible D match to TRBD1 (5 bases). This CDR3 region has 15 residues. CDR1 is MNHEY and CDR2 is SVGEGT in the germline V gene. The V end lost 0 bases, the J end lost 4 bases, and 10 bases lay between the germline ends. The CDR3 nucleotides are TGTGCCAGCAGTTACTCGGGGCGCTATTACAATGAGCAGTTCTTC. Protein: CASSYSGRYYNEQFF.

The chain links TRBV24-1 to TRBJ1-2; 9 bases are shared with TRBD1. Germline CDR1 and CDR2: KGHDR and SFDVKD. The V gene end was trimmed by 8 bases and the J gene end by 10 bases; junction bases not matched to a gene: 4. This CDR3 is built from 11 residues. The CDR3 DNA sequence: TGTGCCACCATGGACAGGGGACACTACACCTTC. It translates to CATMDRGHYTF.

This clonotype appeared a few times. V and J are TRBV15 and TRBJ2-7; 7 bases map to TRBD2. The V gene end was trimmed by 2 bases and the J gene end by 2 bases; junction bases not matched to a gene: 12. Per germline, CDR1 LNHNV and CDR2 YYDKDF (reference sequence). CDR3 length equals 17 residues. Written as DNA, the CDR3 is TGTGCCACCAGCAGAAAGCGTACTAGCGAGACTCCCTACGAGCAGTACTTC. Translating gives CATSRKRTSETPYEQYF. Using reference TRBV15 and TRBJ2-7 for the parts outside the CDR3, the full variable domain is DAMVIQNPRYQVTQFGKPVTLSCSQTLNHNVMYWYQQKSSQAPKLLFHYYDKDFNNEADTPDNFQSRRPNTSFCFLDIRSPGLGDTAMYLCATSRKRTSETPYEQYFGPGTRLTVT.

The chain recombines TRBV11-2 with TRBJ1-5; D call uncertain. CDR3 length equals 16 residues. Trimming took 1 base from V and 0 from J, leaving 10 bases between them. CDR1 and CDR2 from the germline V gene are SGHAT and FQNNGV. The CDR3: CASSLGSRNSNQPQHF. The CDR3 DNA is TGTGCCAGCAGCTTAGGTTCACGGAATAGCAATCAGCCCCAGCATTTT.

The CDR3 here is CASSLSSQETQYF. In nucleotides, the CDR3 is TGTGCCAGCAGCTTAAGCAGCCAAGAGACCCAGTACTTC. The chain combines TRBV7-9 with TRBJ2-5; unclear D gene. CDR1 and CDR2 (germline): SEHNR, FQNEAQ (reference sequence). Trimming shortened V by 2 bases and J by 1 base, and 5 bases separated the two germline ends. There are 13 residues in the CDR3. Filled out from reference TRBV7-9 and TRBJ2-5, the complete variable domain reads DTGVSQNPRHKITKRGQNVTFRCDPISEHNRLYWYRQTLGQGPEFLTYFQNEAQLEKSRLLSDRFSAERPKGSFSTLEIQRTEQGDSAMYLCASSLSSQETQYFGPGTRLLVL.

J is TRBJ1-1 and V is TRBV20-1, with D possibly matching TRBD1 (5 bases). The CDR3 extends over 18 amino acids. Germline values: CDR1 DFQATT, CDR2 SNEGSKA (reference sequence). Trimming shortened V by 3 bases and J by 1 base, and 24 bases separated the two germline ends. The CDR3 DNA follows: TGCAGTGCTAGTTACCCCACAGGCCTTGGGCCGTCGAACACTGAAGCTTTCTTT. This codes for CSASYPTGLGPSNTEAFF.

This clonotype was detected only once. The chain uses TRBV29-1 and TRBJ2-4; D tentatively reads TRBD1 or TRBD2 (6 bases each). The ends were cut back, 4 bases at V and 8 bases at J, with 18 bases in the middle. CDR3 length: 14 residues. CDR1 and CDR2 (germline): SQVTM, ANQGSEA. The CDR3 DNA is TGCAGCGTTGGGAGCGAGGGGGGTTTCGACATTCAGTACTTC. This sequence encodes CSVGSEGGFDIQYF.

This rearrangement joins TRBV5-8 to TRBJ2-2; D call uncertain. V gave up 4 bases and J gave up 4 bases, with 14 bases separating them. CDR3 length: 15 amino acids. Germline V gene data show CDR1 as SGHTS and CDR2 as YDEGEE. The chain's CDR3 is CASSQGSMGTGELFF. For the CDR3, the DNA is TGTGCCAGCAGCCAAGGGTCGATGGGCACCGGGGAGCTGTTTTTT.

The chain carries TRBV4-3 and TRBJ2-4; 8 nucleotides line up with TRBD1. Per the germline V gene, CDR1 is LGHNA and CDR2 is YSLEER. The length of the CDR3 is 15 residues. With V trimmed by 3 bases and J by 3 bases, 4 bases remained unmatched. CDR3 residues: CASSHLTGDKNIQYF. CDR3 bases: TGCGCCAGCAGCCACCTGACAGGGGACAAAAACATTCAGTACTTC.

The count of this clonotype is one. The V and J genes are TRBV18 and TRBJ1-1; the D is unclear. The ends were cut back, 4 bases at V and 3 bases at J, with 9 bases in the middle. Germline V gene data show CDR1 as KGHSH and CDR2 as LQKENI. The CDR3 is made up of 13 amino acids. CDR3 DNA: TGTGCCAGCTCACGTCAACGGGACACTGAAGCTTTCTTT. This sequence encodes CASSRQRDTEAFF.

The chain combines TRBV6-2 or TRBV6-3 with TRBJ1-1; D may be TRBD1 (5 bases). V was trimmed by 8 bases and J by 3 bases, leaving 10 bases between them. The CDR3 runs 12 residues. From germline, CDR1 is MNHEY and CDR2 SVGEGT. In DNA form, the CDR3 reads TGTGCCAGCCAAAGGGGATACACTGAAGCTTTCTTT. Protein sequence: CASQRGYTEAFF.

The chain is built from TRBV18 and TRBJ2-5, with 12 bases that match TRBD2. V shed 2 bases and J 5 bases; nucleotides not matched to a gene: 3. Germline values: CDR1 KGHSH, CDR2 LQKENI. The CDR3 length is 15 residues. As DNA, the CDR3 is TGTGCCAGCTCACCAAGCCTAGCGGGAGGGGAGACCCAGTACTTC. This gives the protein CASSPSLAGGETQYF.

The rearrangement uses TRBV30 and TRBJ1-5; no definite D call. Deletions cut 4 bases from V and 4 bases from J, with 8 bases between. The CDR3 is 12 amino acids. The germline gives CDR1 GTSNPN, CDR2 SVGIG (reference sequence). In DNA, the CDR3 is TGTGCCTGGAATAATCTTAATCAGCCCCAGCATTTT. Translating gives CAWNNLNQPQHF.

This chain uses TRBV7-8 with TRBJ1-1; D possibly corresponds to TRBD1 (6 bases). There are 15 residues in the CDR3. V was pared by 4 bases and J by 5 bases, with 17 bases between. CDR1 is SGHVS and CDR2 is FQNEAQ in the germline V gene. This CDR3 reads CASSSNGGPRTEAFF. The CDR3 DNA reads as TGTGCCAGCAGCTCCAACGGGGGGCCAAGAACTGAAGCTTTCTTT.

The CDR3 loop reads CASSLVGDLVTEAFF. Here the CDR3 DNA reads TGTGCCAGCAGCTTAGTAGGGGACCTGGTGACTGAAGCTTTCTTT. The chain links TRBV11-3 to TRBJ1-1; TRBD1 is a possible D gene (5 bases). Trimming stripped 1 base from V and 5 bases from J, with 14 bases between. Germline CDR1 reads SGHNT; CDR2 reads YENEEA. This CDR3 has 15 amino acids.

The chain employs TRBV7-3 and TRBJ2-5; the D gene is possibly TRBD1 (5 bases). Germline V gene lookup returns CDR1 SGHTA and CDR2 FQGTGA. The CDR3 is 11 residues long. Trimming pared 4 bases from V and 6 bases from J, leaving 6 bases between. CDR3 sequence: CASSSGKTQYF. The CDR3 region has the DNA TGTGCCAGCAGCTCAGGGAAGACCCAGTACTTC. Complete variable domain (other parts from reference TRBV7-3 and TRBJ2-5): GAGVSQTPSNKVTEKGKYVELRCDPISGHTALYWYRQSLGQGPEFLIYFQGTGAADDSGLPNDRFFAVRPEGSVSTLKIQRTERGDSAVYLCASSSGKTQYFGPGTRLLVL.

V usage is TRBV30 and J usage is TRBJ2-7; 8 nucleotides line up with TRBD1. V lost 8 bases, J lost 0 bases, and 18 bases stayed unmatched. Germline V CDR1 and CDR2: GTSNPN, SVGIG (reference sequence). The CDR3 has 17 amino acids. The CDR3 sequence: CAGISGGGFKSSYEQYF. The CDR3 nucleotides read TGTGCCGGAATCTCAGGGGGCGGATTCAAAAGCTCCTACGAGCAGTACTTC.